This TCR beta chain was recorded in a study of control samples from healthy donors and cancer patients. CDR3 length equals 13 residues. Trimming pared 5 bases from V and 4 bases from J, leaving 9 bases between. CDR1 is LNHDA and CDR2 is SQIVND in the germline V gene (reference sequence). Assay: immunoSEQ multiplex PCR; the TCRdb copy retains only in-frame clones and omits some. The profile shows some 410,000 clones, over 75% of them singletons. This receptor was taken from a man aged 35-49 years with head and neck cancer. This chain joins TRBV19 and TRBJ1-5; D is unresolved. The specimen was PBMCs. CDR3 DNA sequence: TGTGCCAGTAGTCCCACGGCGAATCAGCCCCAGCATTTT. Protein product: CASSPTANQPQHF.